One sample yielded the 25 T cell receptor beta chains listed below, sequenced in a study of shared T cell receptors in the human thymus. Generated by immunoSEQ multiplex PCR, the TCRdb table keeps only in-frame clones and is missing some. Of 500,000 to 550,000 clones in the sample, 75% to 85% are singletons; the top ten hold more than 0.01%. The same data also went into a second study, on human thymus T cells.

The sequenced sample consisted of thymocytes. These receptors were collected from a boy in the first two years of life with a congenital heart defect.

This clone was picked up a small number of times. V is TRBV4-3 and J is TRBJ2-7; 7 bases match TRBD2. Germline V gives CDR1 LGHNA, CDR2 YSLEER. Trimming at V came to 1 base and at J to 5 bases, leaving 2 bases not matched to a gene. The CDR3 runs 13 residues. The CDR3 DNA follows: TGCGCCAGCAGCCAAGTGCGGGAGCACGAGCAGTACTTC. Translated, it gives CASSQVREHEQYF.

This clone has a handful of counts. The chain couples TRBV5-4 to TRBJ2-1; 9 bases fit TRBD2. This CDR3 comprises 17 residues. The V gene's germline CDR1 is SGHNT and CDR2 YYREEE (reference sequence). V dropped 4 bases and J dropped 5; count of bases not matched to a gene: 13. The CDR3 nucleotides are TGTGCCAGCAGCAGCGAGGCGGGAGGGCCAGACGACAATGAGCAGTTCTTC. Translation: CASSSEAGGPDDNEQFF. Full variable domain (outside the CDR3, taken from reference TRBV5-4 and TRBJ2-1): ETGVTQSPTHLIKTRGQQVTLRCSSQSGHNTVSWYQQALGQGPQFIFQYYREEENGRGNFPPRFSGLQFPNYSSELNVNALELDDSALYLCASSSEAGGPDDNEQFFGPGTRLTVL.

In this sample, this clone turned up once. The V gene is TRBV14, the J gene TRBJ1-4; D perhaps matches TRBD1 (6 bases). CDR1 SGHDN and CDR2 FVKESK come from the germline V gene. The CDR3 runs to 16 residues. V shed 4 bases and J shed 0 bases, with 12 bases lying between them. DNA of the CDR3: TGTGCCAGCAGCCTACGGACAGCTGCAACTAATGAAAAACTGTTTTTT. Its protein product is CASSLRTAATNEKLFF.

The chain is built from TRBV7-7 and TRBJ2-7; D may be TRBD2 (5 bases). The germline gives CDR1 SSHAT, CDR2 FNYEAQ (reference sequence). The V end was cut by 5 bases, the J end by 4 bases, with 18 bases between. CDR3 length: 15 amino acids. CDR3 nucleotides: TGTGCCAGCAGCCTAGAAGAGGGATCAATTTACGAGCAGTACTTC. It specifies CASSLEEGSIYEQYF.

The chain couples TRBV27 to TRBJ1-4; possibly TRBD1 for D (5 bases). Per the germline V gene, CDR1 is MNHEY and CDR2 is SMNVEV (reference sequence). CDR3 length: 17 residues. Trimming took 2 bases from V and 5 from J, leaving 18 bases between them. CDR3 nucleotide sequence: TGTGCCAGCAGTTTAGGGCCGTGGGGCAGGCCAAATGAAAAACTGTTTTTT. Its translation is CASSLGPWGRPNEKLFF.

As for this clone: A read error may produce the germline difference seen at one junction end. The chain employs TRBV19 and TRBJ2-7; D unresolved. Germline CDR1 is LNHDA and CDR2 is SQIVND (reference sequence). The CDR3 length is 11 residues. CDR3 residues: CASIHSHEQYF. Here the CDR3 DNA reads TGTGCCAGTATCCACTCCCACGAGCAGTACTTC.

This sequence joins TRBV7-2 and TRBJ1-2, with a possible D match to TRBD1 (6 bases). The CDR3 extends over 15 amino acids. Per germline, CDR1 SGHTA and CDR2 FQGNSA. The V end lost 3 bases, the J end lost 8 bases, and 19 bases lay between the germline ends. The CDR3 spells CASSFLGAVRRGYTF. CDR3 sequence (DNA): TGTGCCAGCAGCTTTTTGGGGGCAGTTAGGAGGGGCTACACCTTC.

The genes are TRBV4-1 and TRBJ2-1, with TRBD2 matching 8 bases. The CDR3 runs to 18 residues. V was pared by 1 base and J by 2 bases, with 10 bases of the junction left unmatched. In germline, CDR1 is MGHRA, CDR2 YSYEKL. The CDR3 loop is CASSQAPKREMAYNEQFF. DNA of the CDR3: TGCGCCAGCAGCCAAGCCCCTAAGCGGGAGATGGCCTACAATGAGCAGTTCTTC.

J is TRBJ1-1 and V is TRBV10-2; 7 bases agree with TRBD1. Trimming at V came to 6 bases and at J to 8 bases, leaving 9 bases not matched to a gene. This CDR3 contains 13 residues. Germline V gene sequence: CDR1 WSHSY, CDR2 SAAADI. This CDR3 is CASRERDRTEAFF. The DNA for the CDR3 is TGCGCCAGCAGGGAACGGGACAGAACGGAAGCTTTCTTT.

This chain connects TRBV5-4 to TRBJ2-5, with 8 bases aligning to TRBD2. The CDR3 is made up of 15 amino acids. The germline gives CDR1 SGHNT, CDR2 YYREEE (reference sequence). J lost 5 bases, V lost 4 bases, and 10 bases had no gene match. In DNA, the CDR3 is TGTGCCAGCAGCGCAAGGAGCGGGAGTGTGGAGACCCAGTACTTC. It specifies CASSARSGSVETQYF.

This CDR3 reads CASSLRSALPNNEQFF. CDR3 DNA sequence: TGTGCCAGCAGCTTAAGGAGCGCCCTGCCAAACAATGAGCAGTTCTTC. J is TRBJ2-1 and V is TRBV7-2; the D is unclear. Trimming shortened V by 2 bases and J by 5 bases, and 16 bases separated the two germline ends. Germline loops: CDR1 SGHTA, CDR2 FQGNSA. The CDR3 is 16 residues long.

The rearrangement uses TRBV9 and TRBJ1-2; 7 bases agree with TRBD1. The length of the CDR3 is 14 residues. The V gene end was trimmed by 0 bases and the J gene end by 5 bases; junction bases not matched to a gene: 4. Germline assignment: CDR1 SGDLS and CDR2 YYNGEE. DNA of the CDR3: TGTGCCAGCAGCGTAGGACAGGGTCCTTATGGCTACACCTTC. Its translation is CASSVGQGPYGYTF.

The chain combines TRBV18 with TRBJ2-5, with TRBD2 matching over 7 bases. V gave up 3 bases and J gave up 4 bases; unmatched junction bases: 8. Germline values: CDR1 KGHSH, CDR2 LQKENI. The CDR3 has 15 residues. The DNA for the CDR3 is TGTGCCAGCTCACCTCAAGAGGCGGGGGTAGAGACCCAGTACTTC. This encodes CASSPQEAGVETQYF.

The genes are TRBV5-6 and TRBJ2-5, with D maybe TRBD1 (5 bases). In germline, CDR1 is SGHDT, CDR2 YYEEEE. Between the trimmed V and J ends, which lost 0 bases and 2 bases, there was a span of 23 bases. This CDR3 has 19 amino acids. The CDR3 loop reads CASSLANPEPDSVQETQYF. CDR3 DNA: TGTGCCAGCAGCTTGGCGAACCCGGAACCCGACAGCGTTCAAGAGACCCAGTACTTC.

The rearrangement links TRBV6-1 to TRBJ1-6, with D perhaps matching TRBD1 (6 bases). CDR1 is MNHNS, CDR2 SASEGT, per germline. This CDR3 has 14 residues. Trimming stripped 2 bases from V and 8 bases from J, with 10 bases between. Here the CDR3 reads CASSEWGGYSPLHF. The CDR3 DNA sequence: TGTGCCAGCAGTGAATGGGGGGGCTATTCACCCCTCCACTTT.

CDR3 amino acids: CASSHPSDRGTYEQYF. The CDR3, as DNA: TGTGCCAGCAGCCACCCCTCAGACAGGGGAACCTACGAGCAGTACTTC. The V gene is TRBV5-4, the J gene TRBJ2-7; 8 bases line up with TRBD1. The CDR3 spans 16 residues. J was trimmed by 2 bases and V by 4 bases; bases with no gene match: 11. Germline-derived CDR1 and CDR2 are SGHNT and YYREEE (reference sequence).

The chain links TRBV7-2 to TRBJ2-1; 9 nucleotides align to TRBD2. CDR3 length: 15 residues. V lost 5 bases to trimming and J lost 0 bases; unmatched junction nucleotides: 2. Germline CDR1 is SGHTA and CDR2 is FQGNSA. The chain's CDR3 is CASSPLAGSYNEQFF. CDR3 bases: TGTGCCAGCAGCCCACTAGCGGGCTCCTACAATGAGCAGTTCTTC. Based on the CDR3 plus reference TRBV7-2 and TRBJ2-1, the full variable domain is GAGVSQSPSNKVTEKGKDVELRCDPISGHTALYWYRQSLGQGLEFLIYFQGNSAPDKSGLPSDRFSAERTGGSVSTLTIQRTQQEDSAVYLCASSPLAGSYNEQFFGPGTRLTVL.

The V gene is TRBV27, the J gene TRBJ2-7, with 7 bases identical to TRBD1. V shed 6 bases and J 3 bases; nucleotides not matched to a gene: 11. The CDR3 totals 15 residues. CDR1 and CDR2 from the germline V gene are MNHEY and SMNVEV (reference sequence). The CDR3 spells CASRQYRDSHYEQYF. Here the CDR3 DNA reads TGTGCCAGCAGACAATACCGGGACAGTCACTACGAGCAGTACTTC.

The V gene is TRBV7-9, the J gene TRBJ1-1, with TRBD1 identical over 8 bases. V shed 0 bases, J shed 1 base, and the junction held 7 bases outside the gene matches. This CDR3 is built from 17 residues. Germline-derived CDR1 and CDR2 are SEHNR and FQNEAQ (reference sequence). The CDR3, as DNA: TGTGCCAGCAGCTTAGCCGGAACAGGGGGTCGGAACACTGAAGCTTTCTTT. Residues: CASSLAGTGGRNTEAFF. The variable domain in full, with the rest retrieved from reference TRBV7-9 and TRBJ1-1, is DTGVSQNPRHKITKRGQNVTFRCDPISEHNRLYWYRQTLGQGPEFLTYFQNEAQLEKSRLLSDRFSAERPKGSFSTLEIQRTEQGDSAMYLCASSLAGTGGRNTEAFFGQGTRLTVV.

This clone was observed a handful of times. The V and J genes are TRBV5-4 and TRBJ2-6; TRBD2 aligns across 10 bases. The V and J ends lost 4 bases and 2 bases, in that order; junction bases with no gene match: 15. CDR1 SGHNT and CDR2 YYREEE come from the germline V gene (reference sequence). This CDR3 comprises 20 residues. The CDR3 is CASSPAPGTSDGAGANVLTF. The CDR3 region has the DNA TGTGCCAGCAGCCCCGCCCCCGGGACTAGCGACGGGGCTGGGGCCAACGTCCTGACTTTC.

V usage is TRBV15 and J usage is TRBJ2-1; 7 nucleotides match TRBD2. V shed 0 bases, J shed 8 bases, and the junction held 10 bases outside the gene matches. The CDR3 runs to 16 residues. Germline V gene sequence: CDR1 LNHNV, CDR2 YYDKDF (reference sequence). The chain's CDR3 is CATSRDSREPRDEQFF. The CDR3 DNA reads as TGTGCCACCAGCAGAGATTCGCGGGAGCCCCGCGATGAGCAGTTCTTC.

This clone was seen a handful of times. The chain carries TRBV28 and TRBJ1-5, with 7 bases that match TRBD1. V gave up 6 bases and J gave up 5 bases; unmatched junction bases: 10. Germline CDR1 MDHEN, CDR2 SYDVKM. CDR3 size: 15 residues. The DNA for the CDR3 is TGTGCCAGCAGCGGAGGGACAGAGCGATATCAGCCCCAGCATTTT. Encoded protein: CASSGGTERYQPQHF.

This clone was recorded only once. The gene calls are TRBV29-1 and TRBJ2-6, with 10 nucleotides matching TRBD1. Germline V gene data show CDR1 as SQVTM and CDR2 as ANQGSEA. This CDR3 is 18 amino acids long. With V trimmed by 4 bases and J by 6 bases, 15 bases remained unmatched. CDR3 residues: CSVGNPGQGPTEANVLTF. DNA of the CDR3: TGCAGCGTTGGAAACCCGGGACAGGGGCCCACTGAGGCCAACGTCCTGACTTTC.

The chain links TRBV15 to TRBJ2-2; 11 bases align to TRBD2. From germline, CDR1 is LNHNV and CDR2 YYDKDF (reference sequence). The J segment lost 5 bases and the V segment lost 6 bases, leaving 2 bases of the junction unmatched. The CDR3 length is 14 residues. The chain's CDR3 is CATSRLAGTGELFF. The CDR3 DNA reads as TGTGCCACCAGTCGACTAGCGGGAACCGGGGAGCTGTTTTTT.

The J gene is TRBJ1-5, the V gene TRBV5-7; D gene uncertain. TRBV5-7 is identified as an open reading frame with a role that is uncertain. This CDR3 region has 14 residues. Trimming removed 0 bases from V and 6 bases from J, with 10 bases in between. CDR3 amino acids: CASSLDSGGQPQHF. The CDR3 bases are TGTGCCAGCAGCTTGGACTCGGGTGGTCAGCCCCAGCATTTT.